This T cell receptor (beta chain) was retrieved from a study of blood T cell repertoires in COVID-19. Turning to the study itself: PBMCs, B-cell-depleted T cells, or T cells provided the cDNA or gDNA that made up the material.

Clones were sequenced by immunoSEQ multiplex PCR, and TCRdb holds only the in-frame ones, with some missing. The repertoire includes some 120,000 clones, about 86% of them detected once, and 15% to 20% sits in the top ten. Per the germline V gene, CDR1 is SGDLS and CDR2 is YYNGEE. This CDR3 is built from 17 residues. V lost 4 bases, J lost 2 bases, and 10 bases stayed unmatched. The TCR comes from a woman aged 45-65 years with acute or convalescent COVID-19. The rearrangement joins TRBV9 to TRBJ2-3; 10 bases agree with TRBD2. The material sequenced was peripheral blood. The DNA of the CDR3 is TGTGCCAGCAGCTCCCATAGCGGGGGGATAGTCACAGATACGCAGTATTTT. Encoded protein: CASSSHSGGIVTDTQYF.